Each of the 29 T cell receptor beta chains below was sequenced from the same sample in a study of OX40 agonist ivuxolimab in advanced cancers. The repertoire was sequenced with immunoSEQ multiplex PCR; TCRdb's copy has only in-frame clones and lacks some. The data contain about 64,000 clones, roughly 80% of them seen just once; the ten biggest clones take up roughly 5.2%. The sequenced sample was CD4+ or CD8+ T cells sorted from blood, obtained in a trial of the OX40 agonist ivuxolimab. Source of these receptors: an adult with an advanced solid tumor such as melanoma, head and neck, liver or kidney cancer.

The chain has TRBV5-1 and TRBJ2-5; 12 bases line up with TRBD2. Germline assignment: CDR1 SGHRS and CDR2 YFSETQ. Unmatched junction bases numbered 12, after V lost 4 bases and J lost 5 bases. This CDR3 contains 17 residues. The CDR3 nucleotides read TGCGCCAGCAGCACGGGACTAGCGGGCAGATTCATGGAGACCCAGTACTTC. The encoded protein is CASSTGLAGRFMETQYF.

The genes are TRBV7-9 and TRBJ1-2; no firm D call. The CDR3 runs 13 residues. In germline, CDR1 is SEHNR, CDR2 FQNEAQ (reference sequence). With 5 bases removed from V and 4 bases from J, the gap between germline ends came to 11 bases. CDR3 sequence: CASSLDGAYGYTF. CDR3 coding DNA: TGTGCCAGCAGCCTGGACGGAGCCTATGGCTACACCTTC.

Worth noting for this clone: A read error may be the cause here, since a much bigger clone is one base away. The genes are TRBV6-6 and TRBJ1-1, with D perhaps matching TRBD1 (5 bases). Trimming cost V 2 bases and J 1 base, with 5 bases left between them. CDR3 size: 13 residues. Looked up from germline, CDR1 is MNHNY and CDR2 is SVGAGI (reference sequence). The CDR3 nucleotides read TGTGCCAGCAGTTACACAGGGAACACTGAAGCTTTCTTT. This sequence encodes CASSYTGNTEAFF.

The genes are TRBV5-4 and TRBJ1-2; tentative D call: TRBD1 (6 bases). Deletions cut 0 bases from V and 6 bases from J, with 12 bases between. Germline CDR1 SGHNT, CDR2 YYREEE (reference sequence). CDR3 size: 14 residues. The CDR3: CASSLERGYHGYTF. For the CDR3, the DNA is TGTGCCAGCAGCTTGGAGAGGGGGTATCATGGCTACACCTTC.

This chain connects TRBV13 to TRBJ1-6; D not resolved. CDR1 is PRHDT, CDR2 FYEKMQ, per germline (reference sequence). This CDR3 comprises 16 residues. Trimming cost V 5 bases and J 10 bases, with 21 bases left between them. DNA of the CDR3: TGTGCCAGCAGCCCGGTGGGCGGCTCGCGGAGCTCACCCCTCCACTTT. This translates into CASSPVGGSRSSPLHF.

V and J are TRBV11-3 and TRBJ1-5, with D unclear. Trimming cost V 5 bases and J 6 bases, with 11 bases left between them. The CDR3 length is 13 residues. Germline lookup yields CDR1 SGHNT and CDR2 YENEEA. CDR3 region: CASSTRASQPQHF. In DNA form, the CDR3 reads TGTGCCAGCAGCACCCGAGCAAGTCAGCCCCAGCATTTT.

The V and J genes are TRBV29-1 and TRBJ2-3; no clear D. Germline V gives CDR1 SQVTM, CDR2 ANQGSEA. V was shortened by 7 bases and J by 0 bases, with 14 bases between the two germline ends. This CDR3 comprises 14 residues. DNA of the CDR3: TGCAGCGCCGTGGACCTGGGAAGCACAGATACGCAGTATTTT. It codes for CSAVDLGSTDTQYF.

This rearrangement joins TRBV27 to TRBJ2-5, with D unresolved. CDR3 length: 14 residues. V lost 6 bases and J lost 3, with 14 bases in between. The germline CDR1 and CDR2 sequences are MNHEY and SMNVEV (reference sequence). DNA for the CDR3: TGTGCCAGCAGACCTGATGGGGATAAAGAGACCCAGTACTTC. This codes for CASRPDGDKETQYF.

This clone was seen a handful of times. The CDR3 loop is CASRWGMNTEAFF. DNA of the CDR3: TGTGCCAGCAGATGGGGAATGAACACTGAAGCTTTCTTT. The rearrangement uses TRBV14 and TRBJ1-1; the D is unclear. The germline CDR1 and CDR2 sequences are SGHDN and FVKESK. The CDR3 has 13 residues. V shed 6 bases and J shed 0 bases, with 8 bases lying between them.

The genes are TRBV11-3 and TRBJ2-5; 14 bases map to TRBD2. V trimming: 6 bases; J trimming: 4 bases; junction bases outside the gene matches: 7. The germline gives CDR1 SGHNT, CDR2 YENEEA. The CDR3 runs 16 residues. The CDR3 coding sequence is TGTGCCAGCAGTCCTGGGACTAGCGGGGGCGCAGAGACCCAGTACTTC. It codes for CASSPGTSGGAETQYF.

As for this clone: Other DNA sequences in this sample translate to the same CDR3. The genes are TRBV11-3 and TRBJ1-1, with D perhaps matching TRBD1 (5 bases). Germline V gene lookup returns CDR1 SGHNT and CDR2 YENEEA. The CDR3 totals 14 residues. Trimming removed 2 bases at V and 1 base at J, with 8 bases between. The CDR3 loop is CASSLRGENTEAFF. CDR3 in DNA: TGTGCCAGCAGCTTACGGGGGGAGAACACTGAAGCTTTCTTT.

This chain uses TRBV7-8 with TRBJ1-5; D is uncertain. V lost 4 bases and J lost 0, with 16 bases in between. Germline CDR1 reads SGHVS; CDR2 reads FQNEAQ. The CDR3 extends over 17 amino acids. The CDR3 bases are TGTGCCAGCAGCTCAGCCAAAGGACCCCTTAGCAATCAGCCCCAGCATTTT. It encodes CASSSAKGPLSNQPQHF.

CDR3 bases: TGTGCCAGCAGTTTGCACGCCTATTCACCCCTCCACTTT. This encodes CASSLHAYSPLHF. The chain couples TRBV27 to TRBJ1-6; D unresolved. Germline V lookup: CDR1 MNHEY, CDR2 SMNVEV (reference sequence). The CDR3 totals 13 residues. Trimming left V 3 bases short and J 8 bases short, with 8 bases between.

The chain links TRBV6-5 to TRBJ2-3; D remains ambiguous. Trimming took 0 bases from V and 0 from J, leaving 10 bases between them. The CDR3 contains 16 residues. The germline CDR1 and CDR2 sequences are MNHEY and SVGAGI. The CDR3 coding sequence is TGTGCCAGCAGTTACTCGCAGATGACTAGCACAGATACGCAGTATTTT. Its protein product is CASSYSQMTSTDTQYF.

The CDR3 region has the DNA TGTGCCAGCTCACCAAGTGACAGTCTGAATAATCAGCCCCAGCATTTT. Encoded protein: CASSPSDSLNNQPQHF. The V and J genes are TRBV18 and TRBJ1-5, with TRBD1 as a possible D gene (5 bases). V dropped 2 bases and J dropped 4 bases, with 15 bases sitting between them. The CDR3 has 16 residues. CDR1 is KGHSH, CDR2 LQKENI, per germline.

V and J are TRBV9 and TRBJ1-1; D might be TRBD1 (6 bases). V was cut by 4 bases and J by 11 bases, with 12 bases left in between. Germline V CDR1 and CDR2: SGDLS, YYNGEE. The CDR3 is made up of 11 amino acids. The CDR3 loop reads CASSSGGLAFF. The CDR3 region has the DNA TGTGCCAGCAGCTCGGGGGGGCTCGCTTTCTTT.

This clone appeared once. V gene TRBV5-6 combines with J gene TRBJ1-2, with D uncertain. The V end lost 4 bases, the J end lost 3 bases, and 13 bases lay between the germline ends. The germline V gene encodes CDR1 SGHDT and CDR2 YYEEEE. CDR3 size: 14 residues. The CDR3 loop reads CASSLMGMDYGYTF. DNA of the CDR3: TGTGCCAGCAGCCTAATGGGGATGGACTATGGCTACACCTTC.

The rearrangement links TRBV18 to TRBJ2-5; D unclear. This CDR3 region has 12 residues. The V and J ends lost 3 bases and 1 base respectively, with 3 bases between them. Germline CDR1 KGHSH, CDR2 LQKENI. The CDR3 DNA follows: TGTGCCAGCTCACCTTCCCAAGAGACCCAGTACTTC. Its translation is CASSPSQETQYF.

The chain is built from TRBV11-1 and TRBJ2-3; D perhaps matches TRBD2 (6 bases). From germline, CDR1 is SGHAT and CDR2 FQDESV (reference sequence). The CDR3 sequence is 14 residues long. The germline V and J ends were trimmed by 8 bases and 5 bases, with 17 bases remaining between them. DNA for the CDR3: TGTGCCAGCGGAAGTTTAGCGGTGGGAGATACGCAGTATTTT. It specifies CASGSLAVGDTQYF.

The chain is built from TRBV9 and TRBJ2-6, with D possibly being TRBD1 (5 bases). This CDR3 has 14 residues. V lost 6 bases to trimming and J lost 0 bases, with 7 bases between them. Germline-derived CDR1 and CDR2 are SGDLS and YYNGEE. The CDR3 DNA reads as TGTGCCAGCACCAGGGTCTCTGGGGCCAACGTCCTGACTTTC. Its protein product is CASTRVSGANVLTF.

This chain uses TRBV4-2 with TRBJ2-3; 7 positions agree with TRBD1. V shed 1 base and J 6 bases; nucleotides not matched to a gene: 7. The CDR3 loop spans 15 amino acids. Germline-derived CDR1 and CDR2 are LGHNA and YNFKEQ. The CDR3 protein is CASSQVRGLRDTQYF. The CDR3 bases are TGTGCCAGCAGCCAAGTCAGGGGGTTGCGGGATACGCAGTATTTT.

The rearrangement links TRBV19 to TRBJ2-6; D is perhaps TRBD1 (6 bases). The V gene lost 5 bases and the J gene lost 9 bases, with 17 bases spanning the gap. From germline, CDR1 is LNHDA and CDR2 SQIVND (reference sequence). CDR3 length: 15 amino acids. CDR3 in amino acids: CASSRGSDSRNVLTF. The CDR3 bases are TGTGCCAGTAGTCGGGGATCGGACAGCCGCAACGTCCTGACTTTC.

This clone was seen a single time. The V gene is TRBV2, the J gene TRBJ2-1; D may be TRBD2 (5 bases). CDR3 length equals 15 residues. Germline V gives CDR1 SNHLY, CDR2 FYNNEI. V lost 6 bases and J 3 bases, leaving 15 bases between the germline ends. This chain's CDR3 is CASRASSGNYNEQFF. The CDR3 DNA follows: TGTGCCAGCAGGGCGAGCAGCGGAAACTACAATGAGCAGTTCTTC.

The chain couples TRBV5-1 to TRBJ1-3, with 7 bases identical to TRBD1. Looked up from germline, CDR1 is SGHRS and CDR2 is YFSETQ. The length of the CDR3 is 16 residues. J lost 0 bases, V lost 3 bases, and 6 bases had no gene match. The CDR3 nucleotides are TGCGCCAGCAGCTGGGCTAGGACAGGCTCTGGAAACACCATATATTTT. Translating gives CASSWARTGSGNTIYF.

The J gene is TRBJ2-7, the V gene TRBV11-3, with D perhaps TRBD1 (6 bases). Trimming cost V 5 bases and J 9 bases, with 17 bases left between them. This CDR3 has 13 residues. Germline CDR1 reads SGHNT; CDR2 reads YENEEA. Here the CDR3 reads CASSLTPRGGQYF. The CDR3 DNA reads as TGTGCCAGCAGCCTCACCCCCAGGGGTGGGCAGTACTTC. The full variable domain, rest sourced from reference TRBV11-3 and TRBJ2-7, is EAGVVQSPRYKIIEKKQPVAFWCNPISGHNTLYWYLQNLGQGPELLIRYENEEAVDDSQLPKDRFSAERLKGVDSTLKIQPAELGDSAVYLCASSLTPRGGQYFGPGTRLTVT.

V gene TRBV7-2 combines with J gene TRBJ1-1, with a weak D call TRBD1 (5 bases). This CDR3 contains 13 residues. Trimming took 6 bases from V and 4 from J, leaving 12 bases between them. Germline V CDR1 and CDR2: SGHTA, FQGNSA. CDR3 in DNA: TGTGCCAGCAGGGGACCTGCCCGCACTGAAGCTTTCTTT. Its translation: CASRGPARTEAFF.

The V and J genes are TRBV4-3 and TRBJ2-5; TRBD2 matches 11 bases. The DNA end is more similar to TRBJ2-7, so the J call may be wrong. The CDR3 extends over 19 amino acids. Looked up from germline, CDR1 is LGHNA and CDR2 is YSLEER. The CDR3 loop is CASSREGTSGSPVGNEQYF. CDR3 in DNA: TGCGCCAGCAGCCGCGAGGGAACTAGCGGGAGTCCCGTCGGTAACGAGCAGTACTTC.

This clone was seen just once. V gene TRBV5-1 combines with J gene TRBJ2-5; 9 bases map to TRBD2. The length of the CDR3 is 15 residues. The V segment lost 5 bases and the J segment 1 base; nucleotides outside the gene matches: 6. Germline V CDR1 and CDR2: SGHRS, YFSETQ. CDR3 region: CASRRAGGFQETQYF. CDR3 DNA: TGCGCCAGCAGAAGAGCGGGGGGATTCCAAGAGACCCAGTACTTC.

V usage is TRBV7-2 and J usage is TRBJ2-2; D not certain. Looked up from germline, CDR1 is SGHTA and CDR2 is FQGNSA. CDR3 length: 15 residues. V lost 4 bases and J 4 bases, leaving 13 bases between the germline ends. CDR3 sequence: CASSSDPAGTGELFF. Here the CDR3 DNA reads TGTGCCAGCAGCTCCGATCCCGCAGGCACCGGGGAGCTGTTTTTT.